This entry lists 12 T cell receptor beta chains sequenced from one sample in a study of tissue T cells after allogeneic stem cell transplantation. The time point denotes: mouse harvest day 7 after allogeneic transplant. Tail vein injection delivered 10^7 T-cell-depleted bone marrow cells and 10^6 splenic CD5+ T cells. Profiling relied on immunoSEQ multiplex PCR, and the TCRdb table lists in-frame clones only, not all of them. The data hold thousands of clones, with more than 40% observed a single time. Sequenced: gut tissue. Every receptor here comes from a female BALB/c mouse given C57BL/6 T cells with graft-versus-host disease after an allogeneic hematopoietic cell transplant.

As concerns this clone: Mouse germline and gene names are used. The read terminates 1 residue ahead of where the CDR3 ends, so the germline J gene completes it. The chain is built from TRBV3 and TRBJ1-2; D remains ambiguous. Per the germline V gene, CDR1 is SNHLY and CDR2 is FYNGKV (reference sequence). V lost 6 bases and J 0 bases, leaving 5 bases between the germline ends. This CDR3 contains 12 residues. CDR3 bases read: TGTGCCAGCAGTCGGGCAAACTCCGACTACACC. It yields the protein CASSRANSDYT. The CDR3 as a whole reads CASSRANSDYTF. The full variable domain, rest sourced from reference TRBV3 and TRBJ1-2, is GPKVLQIPSHQIIDMGQMVTLNCDPVSNHLYFYWYKQILGQQMEFLVNFYNGKVMEKSKLFKDQFSVERPDGSYFTLKIQPTALEDSAVYFCASSRANSDYTFGSGTRLLVI.

Notes on this clone: The gene symbols are mouse symbols. The read ends 1 residue before the CDR3 terminus; that terminus is restored from the germline J gene. The V gene is TRBV31, the J gene TRBJ2-5; perhaps TRBD1 as D (5 bases). Trimming cost V 1 base and J 2 bases, with 7 bases left between them. The CDR3 runs to 13 residues. The germline CDR1 and CDR2 sequences are GKSSPN and SITVG. CDR3 region: CAWSHQGQDTQYF. The covered CDR3 bases are TGTGCCTGGAGTCACCAGGGCCAAGACACCCAGTAC.

This clone turned up a few times. The gene names given are mouse names. The CDR3 end falls 1 residue outside the read, so it is completed with the germline J gene. V is TRBV31 and J is TRBJ2-7; possibly TRBD2 for D (7 bases). V dropped 0 bases and J dropped 2 bases, with 11 bases sitting between them. This CDR3 is built from 14 residues. The germline V gene encodes CDR1 GKSSPN and CDR2 SITVG. This CDR3 reads CAWSLGWGPYEQYF. The CDR3 bases that were read are TGTGCCTGGAGTCTAGGCTGGGGGCCCTATGAACAGTAC.

Turning to this clone: Gene names follow the mouse nomenclature. Coverage ceases 1 residue before the CDR3 finishes, and the germline J gene fills in the end. The chain recombines TRBV26 with TRBJ2-3, with D possibly being TRBD1 (6 bases). CDR3 length: 13 amino acids. The V gene's germline CDR1 is KGHPV and CDR2 FQNQEV (reference sequence). Trimming stripped 4 bases from V and 5 bases from J, with 10 bases between. CDR3 DNA (partial): TGTGCCAGCAGTCACACAGGGAGAGAAACGCTGTAT. This translates into CASSHTGRETLY. The complete CDR3 protein is CASSHTGRETLYF.

To note about this clone: Any gene name here is a mouse gene name. The sequence runs out 1 residue before the end of the CDR3; the remainder is reconstructed from the germline J gene. V and J are TRBV31 and TRBJ1-1; D unresolved. V dropped 0 bases and J dropped 1 base, with 9 bases sitting between them. Germline V gene data show CDR1 as GKSSPN and CDR2 as SITVG. This CDR3 has 14 amino acids. This CDR3 is CAWSLDRRNTEVFF. The sequenced part of the CDR3 DNA is TGTGCCTGGAGTCTAGACCGGAGAAACACAGAAGTCTTC.

This clone was seen only a few times. Genes here carry mouse names. Read coverage stops 1 residue before the CDR3 terminus; the germline J gene supplies the remainder. This sequence joins TRBV23 and TRBJ2-5; the table's D call, TRBD2, has no DNA check behind it. CDR1 KGHTA and CDR2 FQNQQP come from the germline V gene. There are 13 residues in the CDR3. Incomplete CDR3 DNA: TGCTCCAGCAGTAGACTGGGTGAGGACACCCAGTAC. Residues: CSSSRLGEDTQY. The CDR3 as a whole reads CSSSRLGEDTQYF. The full variable domain, completed using reference TRBV23 and TRBJ2-5, is DAAVTQKPRYLIKMKGQEAEMKCIPEKGHTAVFWYQQKQSKELKFLIYFQNQQPLDQIDMVKERFSAVCPSSSLCSLGIRTCEAEDSALYLCSSSRLGEDTQYFGPGTRLLVL.

As concerns this clone: The germline and genes are mouse ones. The CDR3 loop is CTCSAAGGRTQYF. CDR3 DNA (partial): TGCACCTGCAGTGCAGCTGGGGGGCGCACCCAGTAC. This rearrangement joins TRBV1 to TRBJ2-5; 8 bases are a match to TRBD2. The read ends 1 residue before the CDR3 terminus; that terminus is restored from the germline J gene. The CDR3 loop spans 13 amino acids. CDR1 is NSQYPW and CDR2 is LRSPGD in the germline V gene (reference sequence). V shed 1 base and J 8 bases; nucleotides not matched to a gene: 2.

Comment on this clone: The listed genes are named as in mouse. The read terminates 1 residue ahead of where the CDR3 ends, so the germline J gene completes it. The rearrangement uses TRBV1 and TRBJ2-5; 9 bases are shared with TRBD2. After removal of 1 base from V and 3 bases from J, the junction contained 2 bases not matched to a gene. The germline V gene has CDR1 NSQYPW and CDR2 LRSPGD (reference sequence). This CDR3 has 15 amino acids. The CDR3 bases that were read are TGCACCTGCAGTGCAGTCGACTGGGGGCAAGACACCCAGTAC. Its translation is CTCSAVDWGQDTQY. In full, the CDR3 is CTCSAVDWGQDTQYF.

This clone is judged medium-sized. The genes and germline here are from mouse. CDR3 region: CASSLVGGYEQYF. CDR3 bases read: TGTGCCAGCAGCTTAGTGGGGGGTTATGAACAGTAC. V is TRBV3 and J is TRBJ2-7; TRBD2 agrees at 7 bases. The CDR3 goes on 1 residue after the read ends, and that part is filled in from the germline J gene. This CDR3 has 13 amino acids. Germline CDR1 is SNHLY and CDR2 is FYNGKV (reference sequence). With V trimmed by 1 base and J by 4 bases, 1 base remained unmatched.

About this clone itself: Gene labels here are mouse ones. Coverage ceases 1 residue before the CDR3 finishes, and the germline J gene fills in the end. The chain employs TRBV26 and TRBJ2-2; 7 nucleotides align to TRBD1. The junction had 1 base not matched to a gene; V was cut back by 3 bases and J by 0 bases. This CDR3 contains 15 residues. Germline V gene lookup returns CDR1 KGHPV and CDR2 FQNQEV (reference sequence). The CDR3 spells CASSLGTANTGQLYF. The CDR3 bases that were read are TGTGCCAGCAGTCTCGGGACAGCAAACACCGGGCAGCTCTAC.

About this clone itself: These gene names are mouse names. Sequencing ends 1 residue short of the CDR3 end; the germline J gene provides the rest. V is TRBV13-3 and J is TRBJ2-5; 7 nucleotides line up with TRBD2. The CDR3 runs to 14 residues. Germline lookup yields CDR1 NNHDY and CDR2 SYVADS. With V trimmed by 1 base and J by 1 base, 0 bases remained unmatched. The covered CDR3 bases are TGTGCCAGCAGTGATTGGGGGGACCAAGACACCCAGTAC. Protein product: CASSDWGDQDTQY. The full-length CDR3 reads as CASSDWGDQDTQYF.

A note on this clone: The genes and germline here are from mouse. The read ends 1 residue early relative to the CDR3; the germline J gene fills the gap. The chain carries TRBV26 and TRBJ1-1, with unresolved D. There are 12 residues in the CDR3. Germline loops: CDR1 KGHPV, CDR2 FQNQEV (reference sequence). V was shortened by 3 bases and J by 7 bases, with 9 bases between the two germline ends. This CDR3 reads CASSLPRQEVFF. The sequenced CDR3 bases are TGTGCCAGCAGTCTCCCCCGACAAGAAGTCTTC.